This T cell receptor beta chain was sequenced for a study of T cell changes during pregnancy in multiple sclerosis. Clones were sequenced by immunoSEQ multiplex PCR, and TCRdb holds only the in-frame ones, with some missing. The data show about 67,000 clones, approximately 91% seen once. Germline CDR1 GTSNPN, CDR2 SVGIG (reference sequence). Trimming removed 1 base from V and 7 bases from J, with 13 bases in between. CDR3 size: 13 residues. The specimen comprised peripheral blood, sampled in the second trimester of pregnancy. The chain recombines TRBV30 with TRBJ1-1; possible D gene TRBD1, 5 bases. This clonotype was obtained from a female donor with multiple sclerosis, enrolled in a pregnancy study. DNA of the CDR3: TGTGCCTGGAGTGCGGGACTGGACGATGAAGCTTTCTTT. This encodes CAWSAGLDDEAFF.